These 24 T cell receptor beta chains were sequenced from one sample in a study of identifying expanded T cells in peripheral blood. Method: immunoSEQ multiplex PCR; TCRdb's copy keeps in-frame clones and lacks some. The data contain approximately 110,000 clones, around 89% of them singletons. The material sequenced was blood. These receptors all come from a person between 18 and 70 years old in good health.

The chain's CDR3 is CASSFLGGAYNEQFF. The CDR3, as DNA: TGTGCCAGCAGCTTTCTAGGAGGGGCCTACAATGAGCAGTTCTTC. This chain uses TRBV5-6 with TRBJ2-1; D possibly corresponds to TRBD2 (6 bases). The V end was cut by 2 bases, the J end by 2 bases, with 11 bases between. This CDR3 spans 15 amino acids. Germline-derived CDR1 and CDR2 are SGHDT and YYEEEE.

The CDR3 region is CSASAWETQYF. In nucleotides, the CDR3 is TGCAGTGCTAGTGCATGGGAGACCCAGTACTTC. This sequence joins TRBV20-1 and TRBJ2-5; D is ambiguous. Trimming removed 3 bases at V and 5 bases at J, with 7 bases between. The CDR3 covers 11 residues. CDR1 is DFQATT, CDR2 SNEGSKA, per germline (reference sequence).

V is TRBV14 and J is TRBJ2-7; 11 bases line up with TRBD2. The junction had 11 bases not matched to a gene; V was cut back by 3 bases and J by 4 bases. CDR1 is SGHDN and CDR2 is FVKESK in the germline V gene. This CDR3 spans 17 amino acids. The CDR3 bases are TGTGCCAGCAGCCACGCGGAGGCACTAGCGGGGGTTTACGAGCAGTACTTC. It yields the protein CASSHAEALAGVYEQYF.

CDR3 nucleotides: TGTGCCAGTAGTATCTCAGCTGGAGGGACAACAACTAATGAAAAACTGTTTTTT. Translating it yields CASSISAGGTTTNEKLFF. The chain uses TRBV19 and TRBJ1-4; D is perhaps TRBD1 (6 bases). Trimming removed 3 bases at V and 0 bases at J, with 17 bases between. Germline V gene lookup returns CDR1 LNHDA and CDR2 SQIVND (reference sequence). This CDR3 has 18 residues.

The chain has TRBV10-2 and TRBJ2-7; 11 bases match TRBD1. CDR3 length: 13 amino acids. Germline trimming cut 8 bases from V and 0 bases from J; bases unmatched to any gene: 0. From germline, CDR1 is WSHSY and CDR2 SAAADI. CDR3 coding DNA: TGCGCCAGCGGACAGGGGGCCTCCTACGAGCAGTACTTC. It yields the protein CASGQGASYEQYF.

This clone was detected a few times. The chain joins TRBV30 to TRBJ1-6, with TRBD1 as a possible D gene (5 bases). Trimming took 7 bases from V and 6 from J, leaving 16 bases between them. There are 14 residues in the CDR3. CDR1 is GTSNPN, CDR2 SVGIG, per germline (reference sequence). DNA for the CDR3: TGTGCCTTTCGAACCGGGACTTTTAATTCACCCCTCCACTTT. It translates to CAFRTGTFNSPLHF.

The chain joins TRBV15 to TRBJ2-7, with D possibly TRBD1 on 5 matching bases. V lost 8 bases to trimming and J lost 2 bases, with 19 bases between them. The CDR3 is made up of 15 amino acids. The germline V gene has CDR1 LNHNV and CDR2 YYDKDF (reference sequence). This chain's CDR3 is CATRNLGQLPYEQYF. The CDR3 nucleotides read TGTGCCACCCGCAACCTGGGGCAGTTGCCCTACGAGCAGTACTTC.

The chain couples TRBV4-1 to TRBJ1-6, with TRBD1 matching over 8 bases. The trim removed 4 bases at V and 8 bases at J, leaving 7 bases unmatched. The CDR3 covers 15 residues. CDR1 is MGHRA, CDR2 YSYEKL, per germline. The CDR3 loop is CASSRQGNNYSPLHF. The CDR3 DNA sequence: TGCGCCAGCAGCCGACAGGGGAACAATTATTCACCCCTCCACTTT.

The chain has TRBV7-8 and TRBJ2-1, with 9 bases lining up with TRBD2. Trimming took 1 base from V and 6 from J; bases not matched to a gene: 7. Germline assignment: CDR1 SGHVS and CDR2 FQNEAQ. The CDR3 totals 16 residues. CDR3 in amino acids: CASSLVMRGGLNEQFF. The CDR3 region has the DNA TGTGCCAGCAGCTTAGTTATGCGGGGGGGCCTCAATGAGCAGTTCTTC. Full variable domain (missing parts from reference TRBV7-8 and TRBJ2-1): GAGVSQSPRYKVAKRGQDVALRCDPISGHVSLFWYQQALGQGPEFLTYFQNEAQLDKSGLPSDRFFAERPEGSVSTLKIQRTQQEDSAVYLCASSLVMRGGLNEQFFGPGTRLTVL.

This chain links TRBV28 with TRBJ1-4, with TRBD1 matching 7 bases. This CDR3 is 16 amino acids long. J lost 3 bases, V lost 6 bases, and 10 bases had no gene match. Germline loops: CDR1 MDHEN, CDR2 SYDVKM. CDR3 sequence: CASSTGQEGANEKLFF. Written as DNA, the CDR3 is TGTGCCAGCAGCACTGGACAGGAAGGGGCTAATGAAAAACTGTTTTTT. Filled out from reference TRBV28 and TRBJ1-4, the complete variable domain reads DVKVTQSSRYLVKRTGEKVFLECVQDMDHENMFWYRQDPGLGLRLIYFSYDVKMKEKGDIPEGYSVSREKKERFSLILESASTNQTSMYLCASSTGQEGANEKLFFGSGTQLSVL.

The chain uses TRBV4-1 and TRBJ2-1, with TRBD2 matching 7 bases. V gave up 1 base and J gave up 4 bases; unmatched junction bases: 10. Germline CDR1 and CDR2: MGHRA and YSYEKL. The CDR3 has 17 amino acids. The CDR3 region has the DNA TGCGCCAGCAGCCAAGTGGATATGGGACTACAGTACAATGAGCAGTTCTTC. Translated: CASSQVDMGLQYNEQFF.

The chain has TRBV5-4 and TRBJ1-5; D perhaps matches TRBD1 (5 bases). Germline CDR1 and CDR2: SGHNT and YYREEE (reference sequence). V lost 1 base and J 3 bases, leaving 14 bases between the germline ends. CDR3 length: 16 residues. The CDR3 region has the DNA TGTGCCAGCAGCTTGACGGGGGAAGGTCACAATCAGCCCCAGCATTTT. Its protein is CASSLTGEGHNQPQHF.

J is TRBJ1-2 and V is TRBV1. TRBV1 is designated a pseudogene. This CDR3 comprises 15 residues. CDR3 DNA: TGCACCAGCAGGAATTACAGTTTGTGGACCTATGGCTACACCTTC. Its protein product is CTSRNYSLWTYGYTF.

The chain links TRBV4-2 to TRBJ2-6; D is undetermined. The germline V gene has CDR1 LGHNA and CDR2 YNFKEQ. V was pared by 0 bases and J by 4 bases, with 10 bases between. CDR3 length: 16 amino acids. CDR3 residues: CASSQEQRSGANVLTF. In nucleotides, the CDR3 is TGTGCCAGCAGCCAAGAACAACGATCAGGGGCCAACGTCCTGACTTTC.

The chain recombines TRBV7-9 with TRBJ1-6, with 8 nucleotides matching TRBD1. This CDR3 has 14 amino acids. Per germline, CDR1 SEHNR and CDR2 FQNEAQ (reference sequence). V lost 4 bases and J lost 6; bases outside the gene matches: 2. CDR3 sequence: CASSWTGRNSPLHF. The CDR3 DNA reads as TGTGCCAGCAGCTGGACAGGGCGTAATTCACCCCTCCACTTT.

This clone was seen once. This chain connects TRBV11-3 to TRBJ2-3; 9 nucleotides align to TRBD2. CDR3 size: 18 residues. V gave up 1 base and J gave up 1 base; unmatched junction bases: 9. Germline V gene data show CDR1 as SGHNT and CDR2 as YENEEA. CDR3 bases: TGTGCCAGCAGCTTAGGGGCGGGAGGGGCAGGCGGCACAGATACGCAGTATTTT. It specifies CASSLGAGGAGGTDTQYF.

The chain is built from TRBV2 and TRBJ1-2, with 7 bases identical to TRBD1. This CDR3 is 14 amino acids long. Germline V gene sequence: CDR1 SNHLY, CDR2 FYNNEI. The junction had 5 bases not matched to a gene; V was cut back by 6 bases and J by 1 base. The CDR3 protein is CASSASGGNYGYTF. CDR3 DNA: TGTGCCAGCAGCGCATCAGGGGGTAACTATGGCTACACCTTC. Supplemented by reference TRBV2 and TRBJ1-2, the full variable domain reads EPEVTQTPSHQVTQMGQEVILRCVPISNHLYFYWYRQILGQKVEFLVSFYNNEISEKSEIFDDQFSVERPDGSNFTLKIRSTKLEDSAMYFCASSASGGNYGYTFGSGTRLTVV.

This clone was recorded once. The rearrangement links TRBV27 to TRBJ2-6; 9 nucleotides match TRBD1. Germline CDR1 reads MNHEY; CDR2 reads SMNVEV (reference sequence). The CDR3 sequence is 17 residues long. V lost 5 bases to trimming and J lost 2 bases; unmatched junction nucleotides: 7. CDR3 in DNA: TGTGCCAGCAGTGTTGGACAGGGGTTTGCTGGGGCCAACGTCCTGACTTTC. The encoded protein is CASSVGQGFAGANVLTF. Full variable domain (rest looked up from reference TRBV27 and TRBJ2-6): EAQVTQNPRYLITVTGKKLTVTCSQNMNHEYMSWYRQDPGLGLRQIYYSMNVEVTDKGDVPEGYKVSRKEKRNFPLILESPSPNQTSLYFCASSVGQGFAGANVLTFGAGSRLTVL.

This rearrangement joins TRBV30 to TRBJ1-1, with a tentative D call TRBD1 (5 bases). Germline V lookup: CDR1 GTSNPN, CDR2 SVGIG (reference sequence). CDR3 length equals 13 residues. The V and J ends lost 8 bases and 0 bases respectively, with 13 bases between them. The DNA for the CDR3 is TGTGCCGCTAGTCCGGGGCTGAACACTGAAGCTTTCTTT. Translation: CAASPGLNTEAFF.

The chain carries TRBV5-6 and TRBJ1-3; weak D call: TRBD1 (6 bases). This CDR3 has 15 amino acids. Germline values: CDR1 SGHDT, CDR2 YYEEEE. V was clipped by 4 bases and J by 2 bases, with 13 bases between them. CDR3 residues: CASSPRTAPGNTIYF. For the CDR3, the DNA is TGTGCCAGCAGCCCCCGGACAGCACCTGGAAACACCATATATTTT.

V gene TRBV7-3 combines with J gene TRBJ1-1; TRBD1 matches 10 bases. CDR3 length: 13 residues. Per germline, CDR1 SGHTA and CDR2 FQGTGA. V shed 5 bases, J shed 4 bases, and the junction held 1 base outside the gene matches. Written as DNA, the CDR3 is TGTGCCAGCAGCCGGGACAGGGGCACTGAAGCTTTCTTT. It encodes CASSRDRGTEAFF.

The chain recombines TRBV7-9 with TRBJ2-2; possible D gene TRBD2, 7 bases. Germline lookup yields CDR1 SEHNR and CDR2 FQNEAQ (reference sequence). CDR3 length: 17 amino acids. Trimming left V 5 bases short and J 0 bases short, with 16 bases between. The CDR3 protein is CASSGNRAGANTGELFF. The CDR3 DNA follows: TGTGCCAGCAGCGGTAACAGGGCGGGGGCGAACACCGGGGAGCTGTTTTTT.

For the CDR3, the DNA is TGCGCCAGCAGCTTGGTTTCTTCACTGGCCAAAAACATTCAGTACTTC. Translated: CASSLVSSLAKNIQYF. The rearrangement links TRBV5-1 to TRBJ2-4; D is unclear. The germline V and J ends were trimmed by 0 bases and 1 base, with 11 bases remaining between them. Germline V gives CDR1 SGHRS, CDR2 YFSETQ. The CDR3 extends over 16 amino acids.

The CDR3 DNA reads TGCGCCAGCCGACTCAGGGAGCGTTACGAGCAGTACTTC. Protein product: CASRLRERYEQYF. The rearrangement joins TRBV5-1 to TRBJ2-7; either TRBD1 or TRBD2 may fit D (5 bases each). The CDR3 extends over 13 amino acids. CDR1 is SGHRS and CDR2 is YFSETQ in the germline V gene. The V and J ends lost 7 bases and 4 bases respectively, with 15 bases between them.